This note documents a single T cell receptor beta chain sequence. Its cognate antigen is unknown. MiXCR, applied by TCRdb to the RT-PCR reads, yields one record per CDR3 protein. The sample shows about 520,000 distinct CDR3 sequences, less than 30% of them seen only once. The data originate from a study of response to subunit inactivated influenza vaccine. Overall study results and limits: That few new T cells are recruited by each seasonal influenza vaccination was the authors' suggestion.

Germline-derived CDR1 and CDR2 are DFQATT and SNEGSKA (reference sequence). V shed 5 bases, J shed 0 bases, and the junction held 3 bases outside the gene matches. This CDR3 spans 13 amino acids. Material: CD4+ T cells sorted from PBMCs, obtained approximately 5 days after vaccination. The gene calls are TRBV20-1 and TRBJ2-7; 8 positions match TRBD1. The receptor comes from a man aged 45-65 years who received an inactivated influenza vaccine. CDR3: CSARDRYSYEQYF. Written as DNA, the CDR3 is TGCAGTGCTCGGGACAGGTACTCCTACGAGCAGTACTTC.